This T cell receptor (beta chain) was captured by sequencing in a study of blood T cells in healthy people across ages. This clonotype was seen a handful of times. It was with a sample-barcoded 5' primer and a J-beta primer mix that a second PCR of roughly 7 to 12 cycles was run. TCRdb redid the calling of the 5' RACE reads with MiXCR, one entry per CDR3 protein. The sample lists about 1.1 million distinct CDR3 sequences; 35% to 45% were seen once. Germline CDR1 reads SGHVS; CDR2 reads FQNEAQ. Losses at the gene ends were 5 bases for V and 0 bases for J; bases not matched to a gene: 5. CDR3 length: 15 residues.

This sequence joins TRBV7-8 and TRBJ2-3; TRBD2 aligns across 7 bases. Source material: blood. This receptor was obtained from a man younger than 35 in good health. CDR3 DNA: TGTGCCAGCAGCCCCCGGGAGGAAAGCACAGATACGCAGTATTTT. It encodes CASSPREESTDTQYF.